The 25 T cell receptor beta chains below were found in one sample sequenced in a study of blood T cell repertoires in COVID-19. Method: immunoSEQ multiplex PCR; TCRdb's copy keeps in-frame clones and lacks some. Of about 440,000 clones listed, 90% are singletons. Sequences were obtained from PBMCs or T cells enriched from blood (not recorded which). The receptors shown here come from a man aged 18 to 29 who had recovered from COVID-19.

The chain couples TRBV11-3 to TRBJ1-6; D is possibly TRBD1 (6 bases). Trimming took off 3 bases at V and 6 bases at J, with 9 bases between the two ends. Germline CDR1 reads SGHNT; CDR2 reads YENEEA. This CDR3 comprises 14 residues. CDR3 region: CASSLGAPNSPLHF. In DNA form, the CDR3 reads TGTGCCAGCAGCTTGGGGGCTCCTAATTCACCCCTCCACTTT. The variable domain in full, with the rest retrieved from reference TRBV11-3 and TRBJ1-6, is EAGVVQSPRYKIIEKKQPVAFWCNPISGHNTLYWYLQNLGQGPELLIRYENEEAVDDSQLPKDRFSAERLKGVDSTLKIQPAELGDSAVYLCASSLGAPNSPLHFGNGTRLTVT.

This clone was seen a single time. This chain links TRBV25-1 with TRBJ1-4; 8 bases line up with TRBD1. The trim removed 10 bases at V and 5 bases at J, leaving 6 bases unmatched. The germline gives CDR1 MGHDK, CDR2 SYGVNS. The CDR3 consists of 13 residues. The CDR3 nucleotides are TGTGCCACCCGGACAGGGAACAATGAAAAACTGTTTTTT. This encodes CATRTGNNEKLFF. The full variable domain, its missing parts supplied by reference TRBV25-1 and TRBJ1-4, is EADIYQTPRYLVIGTGKKITLECSQTMGHDKMYWYQQDPGMELHLIHYSYGVNSTEKGDLSSESTVSRIRTEHFPLTLESARPSHTSQYLCATRTGNNEKLFFGSGTQLSVL.

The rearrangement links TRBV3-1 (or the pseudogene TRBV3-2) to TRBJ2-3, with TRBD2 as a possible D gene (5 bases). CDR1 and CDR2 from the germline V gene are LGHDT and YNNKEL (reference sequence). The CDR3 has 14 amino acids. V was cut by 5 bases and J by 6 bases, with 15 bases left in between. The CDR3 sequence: CASSSALELDTQYF. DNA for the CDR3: TGTGCCAGCAGCTCCGCACTAGAATTGGATACGCAGTATTTT.

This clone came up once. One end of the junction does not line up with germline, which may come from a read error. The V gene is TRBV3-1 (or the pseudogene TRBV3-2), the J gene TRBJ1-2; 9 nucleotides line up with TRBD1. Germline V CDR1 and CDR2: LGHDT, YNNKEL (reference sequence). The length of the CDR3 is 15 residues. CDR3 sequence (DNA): TGTGCCAGCACCCAACTCGGGACAGGGAAGACTGGCTACACCTTC. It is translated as CASTQLGTGKTGYTF.

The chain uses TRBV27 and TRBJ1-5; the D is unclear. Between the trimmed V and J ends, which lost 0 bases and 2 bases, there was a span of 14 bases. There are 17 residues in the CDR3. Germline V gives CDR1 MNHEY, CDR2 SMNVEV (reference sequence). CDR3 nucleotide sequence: TGTGCCAGCAGTTTATCGGCCCCCACCGGGGGCAATCAGCCCCAGCATTTT. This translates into CASSLSAPTGGNQPQHF.

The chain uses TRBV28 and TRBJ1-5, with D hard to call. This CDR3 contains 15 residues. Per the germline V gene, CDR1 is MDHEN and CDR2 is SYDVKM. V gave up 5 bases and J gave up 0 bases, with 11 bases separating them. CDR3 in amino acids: CASSPQVNSNQPQHF. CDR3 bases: TGTGCCAGCAGTCCCCAGGTAAATAGCAATCAGCCCCAGCATTTT.

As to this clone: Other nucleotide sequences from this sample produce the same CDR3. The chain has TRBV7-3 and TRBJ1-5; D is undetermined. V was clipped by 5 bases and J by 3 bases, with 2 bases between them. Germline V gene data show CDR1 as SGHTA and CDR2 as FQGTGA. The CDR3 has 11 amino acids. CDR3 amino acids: CASSLNQPQHF. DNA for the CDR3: TGTGCCAGCAGCCTCAATCAGCCCCAGCATTTT.

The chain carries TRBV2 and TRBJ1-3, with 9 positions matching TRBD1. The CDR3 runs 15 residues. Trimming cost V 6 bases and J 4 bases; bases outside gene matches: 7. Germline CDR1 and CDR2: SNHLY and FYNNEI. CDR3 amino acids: CASSLYRGLGNTIYF. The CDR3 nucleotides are TGTGCCAGCAGCCTCTACAGGGGGCTGGGAAACACCATATATTTT.

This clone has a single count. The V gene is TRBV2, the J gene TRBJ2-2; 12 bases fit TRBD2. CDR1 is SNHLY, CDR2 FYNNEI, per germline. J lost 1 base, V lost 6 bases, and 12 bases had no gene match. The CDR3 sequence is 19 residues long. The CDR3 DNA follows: TGTGCCAGCAGCCGTAGCACCTCGGGACTAGCGGGGAACACCGGGGAGCTGTTTTTT. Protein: CASSRSTSGLAGNTGELFF. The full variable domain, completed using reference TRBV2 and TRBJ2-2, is EPEVTQTPSHQVTQMGQEVILRCVPISNHLYFYWYRQILGQKVEFLVSFYNNEISEKSEIFDDQFSVERPDGSNFTLKIRSTKLEDSAMYFCASSRSTSGLAGNTGELFFGEGSRLTVL.

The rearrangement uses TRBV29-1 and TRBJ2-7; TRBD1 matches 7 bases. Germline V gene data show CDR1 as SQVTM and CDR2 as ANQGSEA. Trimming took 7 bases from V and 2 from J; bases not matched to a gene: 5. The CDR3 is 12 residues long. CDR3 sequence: CSAEGTAYEQYF. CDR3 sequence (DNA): TGCAGCGCCGAAGGGACAGCCTACGAGCAGTACTTC.

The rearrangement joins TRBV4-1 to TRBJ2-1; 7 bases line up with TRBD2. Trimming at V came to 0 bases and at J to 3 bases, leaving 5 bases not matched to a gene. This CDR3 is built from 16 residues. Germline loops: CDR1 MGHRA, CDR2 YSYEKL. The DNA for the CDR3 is TGCGCCAGCAGCCAAGATGTCGGACTAGTCTACAATGAGCAGTTCTTC. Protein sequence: CASSQDVGLVYNEQFF.

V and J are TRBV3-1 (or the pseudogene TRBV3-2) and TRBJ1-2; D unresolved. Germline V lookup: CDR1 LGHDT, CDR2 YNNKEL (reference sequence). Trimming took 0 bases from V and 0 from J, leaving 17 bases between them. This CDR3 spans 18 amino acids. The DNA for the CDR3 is TGTGCCAGCAGCCAAGAGACACTGACACCCCAAGCTAACTATGGCTACACCTTC. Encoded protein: CASSQETLTPQANYGYTF.

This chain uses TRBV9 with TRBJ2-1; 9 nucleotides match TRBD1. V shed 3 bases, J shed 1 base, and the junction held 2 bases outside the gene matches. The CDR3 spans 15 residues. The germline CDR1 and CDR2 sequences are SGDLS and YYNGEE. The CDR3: CASSAQGASYNEQFF. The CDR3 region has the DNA TGTGCCAGCAGCGCACAGGGGGCGTCCTACAATGAGCAGTTCTTC.

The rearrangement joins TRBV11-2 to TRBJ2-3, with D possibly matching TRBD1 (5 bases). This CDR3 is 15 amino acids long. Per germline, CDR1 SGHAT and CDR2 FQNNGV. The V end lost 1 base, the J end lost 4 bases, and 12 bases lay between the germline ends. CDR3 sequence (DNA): TGTGCCAGCAGCTTAGTAGGCAGGGCAGCAGATACGCAGTATTTT. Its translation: CASSLVGRAADTQYF.

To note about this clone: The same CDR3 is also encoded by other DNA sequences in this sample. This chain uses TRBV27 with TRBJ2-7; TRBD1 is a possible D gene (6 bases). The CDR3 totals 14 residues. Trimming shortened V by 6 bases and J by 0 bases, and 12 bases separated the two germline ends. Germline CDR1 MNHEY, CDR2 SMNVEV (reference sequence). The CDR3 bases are TGTGCCAGCAGGCCGACAGGCTACTCCTACGAGCAGTACTTC. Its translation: CASRPTGYSYEQYF.

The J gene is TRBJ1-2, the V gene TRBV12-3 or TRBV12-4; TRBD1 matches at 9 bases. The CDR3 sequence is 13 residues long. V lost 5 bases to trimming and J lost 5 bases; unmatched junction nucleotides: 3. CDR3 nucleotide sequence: TGTGCCAGCAGTCGGACAGGGGCTTATGGCTACACCTTC. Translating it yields CASSRTGAYGYTF.

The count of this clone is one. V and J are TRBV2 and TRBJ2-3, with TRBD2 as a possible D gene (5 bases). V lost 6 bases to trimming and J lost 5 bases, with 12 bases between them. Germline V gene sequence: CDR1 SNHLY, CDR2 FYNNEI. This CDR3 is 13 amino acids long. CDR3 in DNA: TGTGCCAGCAGCGCTTTCGGAGGAGATACGCAGTATTTT. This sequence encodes CASSAFGGDTQYF.

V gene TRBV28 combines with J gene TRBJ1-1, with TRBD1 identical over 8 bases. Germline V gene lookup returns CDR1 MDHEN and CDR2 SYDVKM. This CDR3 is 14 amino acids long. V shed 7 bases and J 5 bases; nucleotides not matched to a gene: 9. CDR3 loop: CASTAGTGETEAFF. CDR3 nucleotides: TGTGCCAGCACCGCTGGGACAGGTGAGACTGAAGCTTTCTTT.

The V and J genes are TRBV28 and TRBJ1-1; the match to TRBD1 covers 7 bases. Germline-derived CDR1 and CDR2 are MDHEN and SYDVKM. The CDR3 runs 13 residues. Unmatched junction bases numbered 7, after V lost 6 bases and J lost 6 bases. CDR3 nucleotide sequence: TGTGCCAGCAGCCAGACAGGGAGATCTGAAGCTTTCTTT. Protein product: CASSQTGRSEAFF. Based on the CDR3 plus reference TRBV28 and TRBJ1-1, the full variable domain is DVKVTQSSRYLVKRTGEKVFLECVQDMDHENMFWYRQDPGLGLRLIYFSYDVKMKEKGDIPEGYSVSREKKERFSLILESASTNQTSMYLCASSQTGRSEAFFGQGTRLTVV.

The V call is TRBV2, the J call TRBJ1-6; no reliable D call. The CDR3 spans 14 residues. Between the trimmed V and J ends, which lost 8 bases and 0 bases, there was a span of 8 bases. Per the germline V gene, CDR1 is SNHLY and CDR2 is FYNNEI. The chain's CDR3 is CASALSSYNSPLHF. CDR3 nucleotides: TGTGCCAGCGCGCTGAGCTCCTATAATTCACCCCTCCACTTT. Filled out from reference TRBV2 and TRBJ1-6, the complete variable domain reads EPEVTQTPSHQVTQMGQEVILRCVPISNHLYFYWYRQILGQKVEFLVSFYNNEISEKSEIFDDQFSVERPDGSNFTLKIRSTKLEDSAMYFCASALSSYNSPLHFGNGTRLTVT.

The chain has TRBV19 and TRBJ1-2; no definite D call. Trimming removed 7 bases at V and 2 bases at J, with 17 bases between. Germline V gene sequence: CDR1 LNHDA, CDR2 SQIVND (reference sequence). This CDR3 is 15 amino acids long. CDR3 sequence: CASTKTNEINYGYTF. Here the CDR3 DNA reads TGTGCCAGTACGAAGACAAACGAAATCAACTATGGCTACACCTTC.

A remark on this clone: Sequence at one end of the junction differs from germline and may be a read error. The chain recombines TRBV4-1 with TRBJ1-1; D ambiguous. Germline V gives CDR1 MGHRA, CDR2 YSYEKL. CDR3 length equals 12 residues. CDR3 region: CASRGLNPEAFF. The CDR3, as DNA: TGCGCCAGCAGAGGACTGAACCCTGAAGCTTTCTTT.

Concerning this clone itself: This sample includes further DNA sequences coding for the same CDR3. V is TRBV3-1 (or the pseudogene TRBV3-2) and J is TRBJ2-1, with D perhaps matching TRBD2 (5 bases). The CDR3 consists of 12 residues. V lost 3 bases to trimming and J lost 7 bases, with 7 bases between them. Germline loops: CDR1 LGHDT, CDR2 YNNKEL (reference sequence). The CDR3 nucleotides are TGTGCCAGCAGCCAGAGAGGGAATGAGCAGTTCTTC. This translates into CASSQRGNEQFF.

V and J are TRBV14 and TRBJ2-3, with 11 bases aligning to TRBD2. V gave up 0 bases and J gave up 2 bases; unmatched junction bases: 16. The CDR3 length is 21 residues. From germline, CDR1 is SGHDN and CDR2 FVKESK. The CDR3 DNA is TGTGCCAGCAGCCAAGAGGCCCTCATAGCGGGAGGGCCAGGAAACACAGATACGCAGTATTTT. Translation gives CASSQEALIAGGPGNTDTQYF.

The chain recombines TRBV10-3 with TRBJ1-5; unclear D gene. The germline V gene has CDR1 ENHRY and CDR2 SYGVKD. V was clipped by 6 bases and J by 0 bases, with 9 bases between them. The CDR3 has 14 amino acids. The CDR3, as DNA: TGTGCCATCAGCGTCAGCGATAGCAATCAGCCCCAGCATTTT. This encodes CAISVSDSNQPQHF.